Listed below are T cell receptor beta chains from one sample, sequenced in a study of shared clonotypes between healthy human individuals. The table came from immunoSEQ multiplex PCR; TCRdb's copy has only in-frame clones and leaves some out. This table has around 2.3 million clones, approximately 94% appearing once. Sequenced input: naive CD4+ T cells sorted from blood. These receptors were collected from a man aged 18 to 30 in good health. Both conserved end residues are part of each CDR3. A D gene is named only where the DNA matches it firmly. Part of the rows lack a size; the others show once, few, many or a class for expanded clones.

-	TRBV9	TRBJ2-2	-	CASSVEGRSSGELFF	TGTGCCAGCAGCGTGGAGGGCCGGAGCTCCGGGGAGCTGTTTTTT
TRBD1	TRBV15	TRBJ1-5	-	CATSVGTGDQPQHF	TGTGCCACCAGTGTCGGGACAGGGGATCAGCCCCAGCATTTT
-	TRBV19	TRBJ1-5	-	CASSINRDQPQHF	TGTGCCAGTAGTATAAACAGGGATCAGCCCCAGCATTTT
-	TRBV9	TRBJ2-1	-	CASSVAPGLSYNEQFF	TGTGCCAGCAGCGTAGCTCCGGGGCTCTCCTACAATGAGCAGTTCTTC
-	TRBV14	TRBJ1-1	-	CASTPPGIEAFF	TGTGCCAGCACCCCACCGGGAATTGAAGCTTTCTTT
-	TRBV5-1	TRBJ2-3	-	CASRLGGRRADTQYF	TGCGCCAGCAGACTCGGGGGACGAAGGGCAGATACGCAGTATTTT
-	TRBV6-5	TRBJ2-7	-	CASSRARGYEQYF	TGTGCCAGCAGCCGGGCAAGGGGCTACGAGCAGTACTTC
TRBD1	TRBV6-6	TRBJ1-5	-	CASSPDRGHDQPQHF	TGTGCCAGCAGCCCGGACAGGGGGCATGACCAGCCCCAGCATTTT
-	TRBV18	TRBJ1-5	-	CASSPAQGGQPQHF	TGTGCCAGCTCACCCGCCCAGGGCGGACAGCCCCAGCATTTT
TRBD1	TRBV29-1	TRBJ2-2	-	CSVGETGGTGELFF	TGCAGCGTTGGCGAGACAGGGGGAACCGGGGAGCTGTTTTTT
-	TRBV5-6	TRBJ2-7	once	CASKGAERAAYEQYF	TGTGCCAGCAAAGGGGCCGAGCGGGCGGCCTACGAGCAGTACTTC
-	TRBV5-4	TRBJ2-5	-	CASSLEVGEQETQYF	TGTGCCAGCAGCTTGGAGGTGGGGGAGCAAGAGACCCAGTACTTC
-	TRBV5-1	TRBJ1-2	-	CASSPEGGAYYGYTF	TGCGCCAGCAGCCCGGAAGGGGGGGCGTACTATGGCTACACCTTC